This T cell receptor (beta chain) appears in the sequencing data of a study of T-cell memory formation after mild COVID-19. In its sample, this clonotype was seen once. Antigen unknown. Study conclusions and caveats: Contracting CD4+ clones were located mainly in CM and EM, and CD8+ clones in EMRA. Specificity for SARS-CoV-2 was not confirmed among the second-wave clones peaking on day 37.

TCR alpha and TCR beta cDNA libraries carrying sample barcodes and UMIs were produced by 5'RACE using constant-segment primers. MiXCR was run by TCRdb on the 5' RACE reads, yielding one entry per CDR3 protein. The table records about 350,000 distinct CDR3 sequences, 12% to 15% of them present only once. The V end was cut by 5 bases, the J end by 4 bases, with 10 bases between. This CDR3 is 13 amino acids long. This receptor was obtained from a man younger than 35 who had mild COVID-19 (a few samples of this study predate the infection). Cell type and time point are not known. The sequencing input was PBMCs or a T cell subset sorted from them (not recorded which). The chain combines TRBV12-3 or TRBV12-4 with TRBJ2-3; D gene ambiguous. For the CDR3, the DNA is TGTGCCAGCAGTACCCTGCAGGCAGATACGCAGTATTTT. Translating gives CASSTLQADTQYF.